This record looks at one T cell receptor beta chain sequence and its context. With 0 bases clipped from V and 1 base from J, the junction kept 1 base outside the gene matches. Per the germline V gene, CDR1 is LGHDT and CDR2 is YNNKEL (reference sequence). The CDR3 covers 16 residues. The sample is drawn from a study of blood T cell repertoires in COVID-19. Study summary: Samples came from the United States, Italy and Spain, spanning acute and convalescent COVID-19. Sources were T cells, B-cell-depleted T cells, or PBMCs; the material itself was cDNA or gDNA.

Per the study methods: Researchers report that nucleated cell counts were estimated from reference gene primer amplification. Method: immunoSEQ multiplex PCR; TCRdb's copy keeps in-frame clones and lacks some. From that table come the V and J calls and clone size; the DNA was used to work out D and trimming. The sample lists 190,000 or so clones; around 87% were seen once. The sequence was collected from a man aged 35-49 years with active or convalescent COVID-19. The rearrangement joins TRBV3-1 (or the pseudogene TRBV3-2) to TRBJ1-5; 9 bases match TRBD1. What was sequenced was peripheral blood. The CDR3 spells CASSQEGTGSNQPQHF. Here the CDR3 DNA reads TGTGCCAGCAGCCAAGAGGGGACAGGGAGCAATCAGCCCCAGCATTTT.